Presented here are 20 T cell receptor beta chains from one specimen sequenced in a study of shared clonotypes between healthy human individuals. Positive CCR7 selection of CD45RO-negative cells yielded the naive CD8 cells, and terminally differentiated effector memory CD45RA+ cells were excluded. Produced via immunoSEQ multiplex PCR; TCRdb's table is partial and in-frame only. Of around 2,000,000 clones detected, around 96% appear once; the ten largest clones hold 1.2%. Sequenced material: naive CD8+ T cells sorted from blood. The receptor source for this set is a young man in good health.

With regard to this clone: The sample contains more than one DNA sequence encoding this CDR3. The chain carries TRBV6-5 and TRBJ2-1, with a possible D match to TRBD2 (6 bases). The germline V gene has CDR1 MNHEY and CDR2 SVGAGI. CDR3 size: 14 residues. V was trimmed by 0 bases and J by 4 bases, leaving 7 bases between them. CDR3 DNA: TGTGCCAGCAGTTACTCGGAGGGATACAATGAGCAGTTCTTC. Amino acids: CASSYSEGYNEQFF.

The rearrangement uses TRBV27 and TRBJ1-2, with D perhaps TRBD1 (5 bases). This CDR3 contains 15 residues. Germline V gene lookup returns CDR1 MNHEY and CDR2 SMNVEV (reference sequence). V lost 4 bases and J lost 4, with 16 bases in between. CDR3 DNA sequence: TGTGCCAGCAGTTCGGCCTTCCTTGGGACCTATGGCTACACCTTC. Translated, it gives CASSSAFLGTYGYTF.

The chain recombines TRBV7-9 with TRBJ1-6; 9 bases match TRBD1. Trimming cost V 3 bases and J 6 bases; bases outside gene matches: 3. The CDR3 is 15 amino acids. The germline gives CDR1 SEHNR, CDR2 FQNEAQ (reference sequence). Here the CDR3 reads CASSFGTGSNSPLHF. In nucleotides, the CDR3 is TGTGCCAGCAGCTTCGGGACAGGGAGTAATTCACCCCTCCACTTT.

This chain uses TRBV13 with TRBJ2-7; D unresolved. Trimming removed 1 base from V and 3 bases from J, with 16 bases in between. The CDR3 length is 16 residues. Germline V CDR1 and CDR2: PRHDT, FYEKMQ (reference sequence). This CDR3 reads CASSLESQVMHYEQYF. The CDR3 DNA reads as TGTGCCAGCAGCTTAGAGAGTCAGGTTATGCACTACGAGCAGTACTTC.

The chain combines TRBV4-1 with TRBJ2-3; D gene uncertain. Germline assignment: CDR1 MGHRA and CDR2 YSYEKL. Trimming removed 1 base from V and 4 bases from J, with 9 bases in between. The CDR3 runs 14 residues. CDR3 nucleotides: TGCGCCAGCAGCCAAGCAGACGGTGCAGATACGCAGTATTTT. As protein: CASSQADGADTQYF.

CDR3 bases: TGTGCCAGCAGTTACGAGGCCAGGGGCAGCGGCGGCTACACCTTC. Encoded protein: CASSYEARGSGGYTF. The rearrangement uses TRBV6-5 and TRBJ1-2, with a weak D call TRBD1 (6 bases). CDR1 and CDR2 (germline): MNHEY, SVGAGI. V was shortened by 2 bases and J by 8 bases, with 18 bases between the two germline ends. The CDR3 length is 15 residues.

In regard to this clone: At the DNA level, this CDR3 is encoded by other sequences in the same sample as well. The chain carries TRBV30 and TRBJ2-7; 7 nucleotides match TRBD2. V shed 1 base and J 3 bases; nucleotides not matched to a gene: 0. The length of the CDR3 is 12 residues. Per the germline V gene, CDR1 is GTSNPN and CDR2 is SVGIG (reference sequence). Here the CDR3 DNA reads TGTGCCTGGAGTGGGGAGGGCTACGAGCAGTACTTC. Its translation is CAWSGEGYEQYF.

V usage is TRBV27 and J usage is TRBJ2-3; 9 nucleotides match TRBD1. Germline lookup yields CDR1 MNHEY and CDR2 SMNVEV (reference sequence). With V trimmed by 5 bases and J by 3 bases, 6 bases remained unmatched. There are 15 residues in the CDR3. CDR3 sequence: CASSRSTGGTDTQYF. CDR3 coding DNA: TGTGCCAGCAGTCGCTCGACAGGGGGGACAGATACGCAGTATTTT.

On this clone: Other DNA variants within this sample encode the same CDR3. This chain links TRBV13 with TRBJ2-7, with unresolved D. This CDR3 is built from 13 residues. V was shortened by 1 base and J by 1 base, with 5 bases between the two germline ends. Germline CDR1 and CDR2: PRHDT and FYEKMQ (reference sequence). In DNA, the CDR3 is TGTGCCAGCAGCTTAGAAGGTTCCTACGAGCAGTACTTC. Translating it yields CASSLEGSYEQYF.

The CDR3 reads CASSLGPEGDYGYTF. The CDR3 DNA follows: TGTGCCAGCAGCTTAGGACCGGAGGGCGACTATGGCTACACCTTC. The rearrangement links TRBV11-2 to TRBJ1-2; D is unclear. The CDR3 loop spans 15 amino acids. CDR1 SGHAT and CDR2 FQNNGV come from the germline V gene. V lost 1 base and J 3 bases, leaving 12 bases between the germline ends.

This clone was detected only a few times. V is TRBV5-8 and J is TRBJ2-7, with no clear D. The CDR3 spans 14 residues. Between the trimmed V and J ends, which lost 1 base and 0 bases, there was a span of 8 bases. Germline values: CDR1 SGHTS, CDR2 YDEGEE. The CDR3 sequence: CASSLFTVSYEQYF. DNA of the CDR3: TGTGCCAGCAGCTTGTTTACAGTCTCCTACGAGCAGTACTTC. The full variable domain, in which reference TRBV5-8 and TRBJ2-7 provide the parts outside the CDR3, is EAGVTQSPTHLIKTRGQQATLRCSPISGHTSVYWYQQALGLGLQFLLWYDEGEERNRGNFPPRFSGRQFPNYSSELNVNALELEDSALYLCASSLFTVSYEQYFGPGTRLTVT.

V is TRBV7-2 and J is TRBJ2-1; 7 bases align to TRBD2. The CDR3 totals 14 residues. Germline V gives CDR1 SGHTA, CDR2 FQGNSA. V shed 4 bases, J shed 7 bases, and the junction held 7 bases outside the gene matches. The CDR3, as DNA: TGTGCCAGCAGCTCAGCGGGGTTTACAAATGAGCAGTTCTTC. Amino acids: CASSSAGFTNEQFF. The complete variable domain, with remaining parts taken from reference TRBV7-2 and TRBJ2-1, reads GAGVSQSPSNKVTEKGKDVELRCDPISGHTALYWYRQSLGQGLEFLIYFQGNSAPDKSGLPSDRFSAERTGGSVSTLTIQRTQQEDSAVYLCASSSAGFTNEQFFGPGTRLTVL.

The chain recombines TRBV28 with TRBJ1-1; D call uncertain. From germline, CDR1 is MDHEN and CDR2 SYDVKM. V was cut by 5 bases and J by 0 bases, with 7 bases left in between. The CDR3 totals 13 residues. The CDR3 is CASSRFMNTEAFF. As DNA, the CDR3 is TGTGCCAGCAGTCGGTTCATGAACACTGAAGCTTTCTTT.

The CDR3 protein is CASSFHGGSYEQYF. DNA of the CDR3: TGTGCCAGCAGCTTTCATGGGGGCTCCTACGAGCAGTACTTC. V gene TRBV7-9 combines with J gene TRBJ2-7; either TRBD1 or TRBD2 may fit D (5 bases each). The V end was cut by 3 bases, the J end by 0 bases, with 9 bases between. This CDR3 is 14 amino acids long. CDR1 and CDR2 (germline): SEHNR, FQNEAQ (reference sequence).

The V gene is TRBV25-1, the J gene TRBJ2-3; D unresolved. V lost 1 base and J 4 bases, leaving 15 bases between the germline ends. This CDR3 spans 16 amino acids. From germline, CDR1 is MGHDK and CDR2 SYGVNS. CDR3 coding DNA: TGTGCCAGCAGTGAATTCCACGGCTTAATGCCAGATACGCAGTATTTT. It codes for CASSEFHGLMPDTQYF.

The chain carries TRBV11-2 and TRBJ1-2; 10 nucleotides line up with TRBD1. This CDR3 region has 15 residues. Germline-derived CDR1 and CDR2 are SGHAT and FQNNGV. The V gene end was trimmed by 1 base and the J gene end by 5 bases; junction bases not matched to a gene: 4. CDR3 nucleotides: TGTGCCAGCAGCTTAGCAGGGGGACAGGGGTATGGCTACACCTTC. Its translation: CASSLAGGQGYGYTF.

The chain joins TRBV7-9 to TRBJ2-1, with 12 positions matching TRBD2. V was clipped by 3 bases and J by 7 bases; unmatched bases: 7. The CDR3 has 16 residues. Germline loops: CDR1 SEHNR, CDR2 FQNEAQ (reference sequence). CDR3 DNA sequence: TGTGCCAGCAGCTTCGACCCCGGGACTAGCGGGAATGAGCAGTTCTTC. Protein sequence: CASSFDPGTSGNEQFF.

The chain couples TRBV6-1 to TRBJ2-7; D not resolved. The CDR3 covers 14 residues. V was cut by 1 base and J by 0 bases, with 7 bases left in between. Germline CDR1 is MNHNS and CDR2 is SASEGT. The CDR3, as DNA: TGTGCCAGCAGTGAAGATTGGAGCTCCTACGAGCAGTACTTC. This codes for CASSEDWSSYEQYF.

In the case of this clone: Distinct nucleotide sequences in the sample also encode this CDR3. The gene calls are TRBV9 and TRBJ2-1; a possible D gene is TRBD2 (5 bases). The CDR3 contains 14 residues. The V gene lost 0 bases and the J gene lost 4 bases, with 8 bases spanning the gap. The germline gives CDR1 SGDLS, CDR2 YYNGEE. The CDR3 DNA reads TGTGCCAGCAGCGTAGGTTCGGGATACAATGAGCAGTTCTTC. It translates to CASSVGSGYNEQFF.

The V gene is TRBV27, the J gene TRBJ1-1; no firm D call. Trimming pared 3 bases from V and 0 bases from J, leaving 11 bases between. CDR1 and CDR2 (germline): MNHEY, SMNVEV (reference sequence). The CDR3 consists of 15 residues. The CDR3 reads CASSFMLGMNTEAFF. DNA for the CDR3: TGTGCCAGCAGTTTTATGCTCGGGATGAACACTGAAGCTTTCTTT.